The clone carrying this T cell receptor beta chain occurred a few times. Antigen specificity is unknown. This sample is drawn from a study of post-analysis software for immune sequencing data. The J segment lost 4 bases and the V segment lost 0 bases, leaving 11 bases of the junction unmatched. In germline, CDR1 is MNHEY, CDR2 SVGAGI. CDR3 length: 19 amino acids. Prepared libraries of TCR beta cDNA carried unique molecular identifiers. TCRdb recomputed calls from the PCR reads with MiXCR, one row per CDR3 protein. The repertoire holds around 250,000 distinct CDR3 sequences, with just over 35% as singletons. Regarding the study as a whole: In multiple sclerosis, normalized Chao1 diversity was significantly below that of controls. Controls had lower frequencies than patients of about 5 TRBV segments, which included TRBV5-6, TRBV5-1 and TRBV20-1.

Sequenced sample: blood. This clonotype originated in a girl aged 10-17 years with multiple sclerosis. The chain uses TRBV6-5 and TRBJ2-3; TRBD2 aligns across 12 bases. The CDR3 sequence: CASSYSMTSGGPSADTQYF. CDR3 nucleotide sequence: TGTGCCAGCAGTTACTCGATGACTAGCGGGGGTCCTAGCGCAGATACGCAGTATTTT.